This T cell receptor (beta chain) stems from a study of blood T cell repertoires in COVID-19. About the study: The origin of the acute and convalescent COVID-19 samples was the United States, Italy and Spain. T cells, B-cell-depleted T cells, or PBMCs supplied cDNA or gDNA.

Under the authors' procedure: Scientists estimated how many nucleated cells there were by amplifying reference gene primers. The repertoire was sequenced with immunoSEQ multiplex PCR; TCRdb's copy has only in-frame clones and lacks some. V, J and clone size were drawn from that table, and D and trimming were deduced from the DNA. The table lists fewer than 250,000 clones, just under 90% of them singletons. After removal of 4 bases from V and 5 bases from J, the junction contained 10 bases not matched to a gene. Germline V gene lookup returns CDR1 SGHAT and CDR2 FQDESV (reference sequence). The CDR3 runs to 15 residues. It was during active infection that Seattle patients were enrolled and then longitudinally followed.

The sample comprised peripheral blood. This TCR was recovered from a man aged 25-40 years with COVID-19, enrolled during active disease. V gene TRBV11-1 combines with J gene TRBJ2-7, with 8 nucleotides matching TRBD1. CDR3 in amino acids: CASSSPQAGGHEQYF. DNA of the CDR3: TGTGCCAGCAGCTCCCCTCAGGCAGGGGGCCACGAGCAGTACTTC.